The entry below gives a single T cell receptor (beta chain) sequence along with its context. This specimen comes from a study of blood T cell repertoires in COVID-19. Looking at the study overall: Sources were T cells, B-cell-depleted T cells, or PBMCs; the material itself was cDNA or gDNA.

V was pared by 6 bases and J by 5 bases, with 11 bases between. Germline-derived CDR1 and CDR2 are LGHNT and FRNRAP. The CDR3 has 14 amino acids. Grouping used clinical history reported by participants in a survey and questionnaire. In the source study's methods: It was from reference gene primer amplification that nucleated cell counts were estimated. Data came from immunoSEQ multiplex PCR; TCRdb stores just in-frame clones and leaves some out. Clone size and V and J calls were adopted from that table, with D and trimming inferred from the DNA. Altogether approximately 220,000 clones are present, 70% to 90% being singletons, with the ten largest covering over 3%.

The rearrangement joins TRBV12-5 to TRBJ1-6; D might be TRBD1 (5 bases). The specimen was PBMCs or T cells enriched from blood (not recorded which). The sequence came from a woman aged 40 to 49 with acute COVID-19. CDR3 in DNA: TGTGCTAGTGGAGTCAGGGCGGATAATTCACCCCTCCACTTT. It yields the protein CASGVRADNSPLHF. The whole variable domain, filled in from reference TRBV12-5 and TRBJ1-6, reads DARVTQTPRHKVTEMGQEVTMRCQPILGHNTVFWYRQTMMQGLELLAYFRNRAPLDDSGMPKDRFSAEMPDATLATLKIQPSEPRDSAVYFCASGVRADNSPLHFGNGTRLTVT.